The 14 T cell receptor beta chains listed next were all sequenced from one sample in a study of patients and donors after allogeneic stem cell transplantation. MiXCR, applied by TCRdb to the RT-PCR reads, yields one record per CDR3 protein. The data show some 960,000 distinct CDR3 sequences, more than 15% seen once. Source material: blood, either unsorted or a sorted T cell fraction (not recorded which). These TCRs come from a human donor who was either an allogeneic HSCT recipient or a stem cell or donor lymphocyte infusion donor (not recorded which). It is not recorded whose cells these are; they may come from a transplant donor.

The V and J genes are TRBV20-1 and TRBJ1-6; 10 positions match TRBD1. V lost 5 bases, J lost 9 bases, and 4 bases stayed unmatched. CDR1 is DFQATT, CDR2 SNEGSKA, per germline (reference sequence). The CDR3 sequence is 13 residues long. CDR3 DNA sequence: TGCAGTGCTTTCCGGGACAGGGGTTCACCCCTCCACTTT. Encoded protein: CSAFRDRGSPLHF.

This chain links TRBV20-1 with TRBJ1-5; no reliable D call. V was trimmed by 6 bases and J by 9 bases, leaving 18 bases between them. Per the germline V gene, CDR1 is DFQATT and CDR2 is SNEGSKA (reference sequence). This CDR3 spans 13 amino acids. CDR3 in DNA: TGCAGTGCCTTAGACACCCCCACGGGGCCCCAGCATTTT. Residues: CSALDTPTGPQHF.

This clonotype was recorded only once. J is TRBJ2-6 and V is TRBV5-1; 7 nucleotides match TRBD1. J gave up 2 bases and V 2 bases, and 4 bases lay outside the gene matches. The CDR3 spans 16 residues. Germline V gene sequence: CDR1 SGHRS, CDR2 YFSETQ. CDR3 coding DNA: TGCGCCAGCAGCTTCGGAACAGGGGCTGGGGCCAACGTCCTGACTTTC. Amino acid sequence: CASSFGTGAGANVLTF. The whole variable domain, remainder taken from reference TRBV5-1 and TRBJ2-6, is KAGVTQTPRYLIKTRGQQVTLSCSPISGHRSVSWYQQTPGQGLQFLFEYFSETQRNKGNFPGRFSGRQFSNSRSEMNVSTLELGDSALYLCASSFGTGAGANVLTFGAGSRLTVL.

The rearrangement uses TRBV7-8 and TRBJ2-7, with TRBD2 as a possible D gene (6 bases). Germline V gene sequence: CDR1 SGHVS, CDR2 FQNEAQ. CDR3 length equals 16 residues. V dropped 3 bases and J dropped 5 bases, with 20 bases sitting between them. CDR3 sequence: CASSFGLFGGLDEQYF. The CDR3 nucleotides read TGTGCCAGCAGCTTCGGACTATTTGGAGGGCTAGACGAGCAGTACTTC. Full variable domain (remainder filled in from reference TRBV7-8 and TRBJ2-7): GAGVSQSPRYKVAKRGQDVALRCDPISGHVSLFWYQQALGQGPEFLTYFQNEAQLDKSGLPSDRFFAERPEGSVSTLKIQRTQQEDSAVYLCASSFGLFGGLDEQYFGPGTRLTVT.

J is TRBJ2-3 and V is TRBV5-1; 8 positions agree with TRBD1. The trim removed 5 bases at V and 4 bases at J, leaving 6 bases unmatched. The germline V gene has CDR1 SGHRS and CDR2 YFSETQ. CDR3 length: 14 amino acids. The DNA for the CDR3 is TGCGCCAGCAGGACGACAGGGGCCGCAGATACGCAGTATTTT. This encodes CASRTTGAADTQYF.

The table lists this clonotype with a few counts. The chain couples TRBV5-6 to TRBJ2-1; TRBD1 aligns across 7 bases. Losses at the gene ends were 5 bases for V and 0 bases for J; bases not matched to a gene: 5. CDR3 length: 15 residues. The germline CDR1 and CDR2 sequences are SGHDT and YYEEEE. CDR3 DNA: TGTGCCAGCAGGCACAGGGGCGGCTCCTACAATGAGCAGTTCTTC. This translates into CASRHRGGSYNEQFF. The variable domain in full, completed from reference TRBV5-6 and TRBJ2-1, reads DAGVTQSPTHLIKTRGQQVTLRCSPKSGHDTVSWYQQALGQGPQFIFQYYEEEERQRGNFPDRFSGHQFPNYSSELNVNALLLGDSALYLCASRHRGGSYNEQFFGPGTRLTVL.

The CDR3 DNA reads TGTGCCAGCACTCCGCGACTAGCTCAGAAAGGAAGCCACGAGCAGTACTTC. Translation: CASTPRLAQKGSHEQYF. The V and J genes are TRBV6-2 or TRBV6-3 and TRBJ2-7; TRBD2 matches 7 bases. This CDR3 is 17 amino acids long. Germline assignment: CDR1 MNHEY and CDR2 SVGEGT. Trimming at V came to 7 bases and at J to 5 bases, leaving 20 bases not matched to a gene.

The chain combines TRBV9 with TRBJ2-5, with D possibly being TRBD1 or TRBD2 (5 bases each). Trimming took off 3 bases at V and 4 bases at J, with 13 bases between the two ends. Per germline, CDR1 SGDLS and CDR2 YYNGEE. The CDR3 is 14 residues long. DNA for the CDR3: TGTGCCAGCAGCGCCGGGACCCTCAGAGAGACCCAGTACTTC. The encoded protein is CASSAGTLRETQYF.

This clonotype was picked up many times. The chain couples TRBV15 to TRBJ2-7; TRBD2 aligns across 7 bases. V lost 0 bases and J lost 4; bases outside the gene matches: 3. The CDR3 runs 14 residues. CDR1 is LNHNV and CDR2 is YYDKDF in the germline V gene (reference sequence). The CDR3 nucleotides read TGTGCCACCAGCAGAGATCCCGGGGGGTACGAGCAGTACTTC. It codes for CATSRDPGGYEQYF. The variable domain in full, with the rest retrieved from reference TRBV15 and TRBJ2-7, is DAMVIQNPRYQVTQFGKPVTLSCSQTLNHNVMYWYQQKSSQAPKLLFHYYDKDFNNEADTPDNFQSRRPNTSFCFLDIRSPGLGDTAMYLCATSRDPGGYEQYFGPGTRLTVT.

J is TRBJ2-1 and V is TRBV3-1; D remains unclear. Trimming took off 5 bases at V and 0 bases at J, with 11 bases between the two ends. The CDR3 runs to 15 residues. CDR1 and CDR2 from the germline V gene are LGHDT and YNNKEL (reference sequence). Written as DNA, the CDR3 is TGTGCCAGCAGCGGAGACTCCAACTCCTACAATGAGCAGTTCTTC. Translation gives CASSGDSNSYNEQFF.

V usage is TRBV24-1 and J usage is TRBJ2-6; no firm D call. The V gene lost 4 bases and the J gene lost 4 bases, with 13 bases spanning the gap. This CDR3 region has 16 residues. Germline-derived CDR1 and CDR2 are KGHDR and SFDVKD. CDR3: CATSDSTERGANVLTF. CDR3 sequence (DNA): TGTGCCACCAGTGACTCTACAGAAAGGGGGGCCAACGTCCTGACTTTC.

This clonotype was seen more than once but under ten times. J is TRBJ1-2 and V is TRBV20-1, with 9 nucleotides matching TRBD1. V gave up 4 bases and J gave up 2 bases; unmatched junction bases: 2. The CDR3 spans 13 residues. Germline V lookup: CDR1 DFQATT, CDR2 SNEGSKA (reference sequence). CDR3 coding DNA: TGCAGTGCTAAACAGGGGGCGAACTATGGCTACACCTTC. Amino acid sequence: CSAKQGANYGYTF.

The gene calls are TRBV9 and TRBJ1-5, with D possibly being TRBD1 (5 bases). V lost 4 bases and J lost 2, with 16 bases in between. CDR3 size: 16 residues. CDR1 and CDR2 (germline): SGDLS, YYNGEE. The CDR3 is CASSRGGTIGNQPQHF. The CDR3 DNA reads TGTGCCAGCAGCCGGGGGGGTACCATTGGCAATCAGCCCCAGCATTTT.

V usage is TRBV7-9 and J usage is TRBJ2-2; 7 positions agree with TRBD1. Germline lookup yields CDR1 SEHNR and CDR2 FQNEAQ (reference sequence). With 6 bases clipped from V and 7 bases from J, the junction kept 5 bases outside the gene matches. This CDR3 is built from 13 residues. This chain's CDR3 is CASRTQGNGELFF. CDR3 DNA: TGTGCCAGCAGAACACAGGGGAACGGGGAGCTGTTTTTT.